This TCR beta chain was sequenced for a study of glioma-infiltrating T cells. Whole-study findings and limits: CDR3 overlap between tissue and blood was very small. Gliomas, especially low-grade, showed above-expected tissue-blood divergence; non-neoplastic patients showed below.

This CDR3 is 15 amino acids long. The germline gives CDR1 MNHNS, CDR2 SASEGT. J lost 4 bases, V lost 6 bases, and 8 bases had no gene match. TCR alpha and beta CDR3 regions were amplified from RNA using iRepertoire nested multiplex PCR. One-step reverse transcription and amplification started from approximately 100-400 ng of tissue mRNA or PBMC total RNA. From the multiplex PCR reads, TCRdb called clonotypes with MiXCR, one entry per CDR3 protein. The profile shows about 190,000 distinct CDR3 sequences, roughly a third of them singletons. Many counts were recorded for this clonotype. Its specificity is unknown.

The TCR originated in a human donor with low-grade glioma or glioblastoma, undergoing nonglioma brain surgery, or in good health (not recorded which). The rearrangement uses TRBV6-1 and TRBJ2-7; TRBD2 matches 11 bases. The sample was glioma tissue, nonneoplastic brain tissue, or PBMCs (not recorded which). The CDR3 region is CASRSGTSGQYEQYF. The DNA of the CDR3 is TGTGCCAGCAGATCAGGGACTAGCGGACAATACGAGCAGTACTTC.